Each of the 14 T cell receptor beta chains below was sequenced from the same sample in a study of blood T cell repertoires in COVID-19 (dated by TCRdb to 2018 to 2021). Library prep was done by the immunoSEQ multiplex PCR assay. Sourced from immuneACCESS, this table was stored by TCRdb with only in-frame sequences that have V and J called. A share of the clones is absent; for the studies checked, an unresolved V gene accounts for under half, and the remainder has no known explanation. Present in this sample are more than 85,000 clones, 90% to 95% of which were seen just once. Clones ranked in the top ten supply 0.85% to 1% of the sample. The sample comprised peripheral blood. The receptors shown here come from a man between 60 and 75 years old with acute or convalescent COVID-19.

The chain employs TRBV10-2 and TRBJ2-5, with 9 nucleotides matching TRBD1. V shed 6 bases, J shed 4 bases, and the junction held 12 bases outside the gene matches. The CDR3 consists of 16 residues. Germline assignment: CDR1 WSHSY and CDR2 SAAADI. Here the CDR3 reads CASRLSSGTGTETQYF. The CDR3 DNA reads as TGCGCCAGCAGACTCTCCTCCGGGACAGGGACAGAGACCCAGTACTTC.

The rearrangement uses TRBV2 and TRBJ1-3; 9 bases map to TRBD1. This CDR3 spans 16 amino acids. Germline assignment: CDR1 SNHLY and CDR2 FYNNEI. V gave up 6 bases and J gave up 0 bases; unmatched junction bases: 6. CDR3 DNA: TGTGCCAGCAGAGGGACAGGGAGGATCTCTGGAAACACCATATATTTT. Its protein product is CASRGTGRISGNTIYF.

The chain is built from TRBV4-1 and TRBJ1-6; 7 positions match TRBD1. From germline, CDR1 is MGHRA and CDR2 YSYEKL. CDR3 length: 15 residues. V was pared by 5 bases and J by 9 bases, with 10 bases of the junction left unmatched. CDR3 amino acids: CASSTSRDSPSPLHF. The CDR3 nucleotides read TGCGCCAGCAGCACCTCACGGGACAGTCCTTCACCCCTCCACTTT.

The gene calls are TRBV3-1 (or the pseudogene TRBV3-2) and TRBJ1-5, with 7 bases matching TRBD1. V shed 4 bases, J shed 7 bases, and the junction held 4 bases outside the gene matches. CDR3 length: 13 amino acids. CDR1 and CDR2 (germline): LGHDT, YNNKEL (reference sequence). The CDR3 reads CASSLGTDQPQHF. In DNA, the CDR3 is TGTGCCAGCAGCCTCGGGACAGACCAGCCCCAGCATTTT.

As DNA, the CDR3 is TGTGCCAGCAGCGTAGGGGGGACAGGGGGCTACGAGCAGTACTTC. This encodes CASSVGGTGGYEQYF. V is TRBV5-8 and J is TRBJ2-7; 11 bases are a match to TRBD1. The germline CDR1 and CDR2 sequences are SGHTS and YDEGEE. The CDR3 is 15 amino acids. V lost 4 bases and J lost 3; bases outside the gene matches: 6.

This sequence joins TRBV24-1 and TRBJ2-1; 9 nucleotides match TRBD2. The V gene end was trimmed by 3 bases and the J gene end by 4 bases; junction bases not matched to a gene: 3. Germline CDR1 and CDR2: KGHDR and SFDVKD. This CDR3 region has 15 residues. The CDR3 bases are TGTGCCACCAGTGATATAAGCGGGGGGTACAATGAGCAGTTCTTC. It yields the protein CATSDISGGYNEQFF.

The CDR3 region has the DNA TGTGCCAGCAGCAAAGGGAAGCGGGAGTACTACGAGCAGTACTTC. Translating it yields CASSKGKREYYEQYF. The chain employs TRBV21-1 and TRBJ2-7; the DNA was not compared with TRBD2, the D call given in the table. TRBV21-1 is a pseudogene segment. The CDR3 sequence is 15 residues long.

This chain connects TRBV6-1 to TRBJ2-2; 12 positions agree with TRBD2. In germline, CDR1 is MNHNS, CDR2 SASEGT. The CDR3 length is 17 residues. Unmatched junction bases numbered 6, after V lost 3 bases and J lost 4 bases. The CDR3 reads CASSDTLAGGVTGELFF. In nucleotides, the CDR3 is TGTGCCAGCAGTGATACTCTAGCGGGAGGGGTCACCGGGGAGCTGTTTTTT.

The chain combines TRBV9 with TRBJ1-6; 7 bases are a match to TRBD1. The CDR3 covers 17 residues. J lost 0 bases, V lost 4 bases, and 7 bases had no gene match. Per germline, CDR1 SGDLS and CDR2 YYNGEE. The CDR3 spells CASSPRGQSSYNSPLHF. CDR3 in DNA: TGTGCCAGCAGCCCAAGGGGACAGAGCTCCTATAATTCACCCCTCCACTTT.

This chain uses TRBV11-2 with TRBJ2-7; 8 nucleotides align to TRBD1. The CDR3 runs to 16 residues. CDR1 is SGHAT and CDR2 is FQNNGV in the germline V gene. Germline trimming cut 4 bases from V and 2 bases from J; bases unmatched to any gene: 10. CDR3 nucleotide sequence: TGTGCCAGCAGCTCGACGACAGGGGCCTTCGCCTACGAGCAGTACTTC. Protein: CASSSTTGAFAYEQYF.

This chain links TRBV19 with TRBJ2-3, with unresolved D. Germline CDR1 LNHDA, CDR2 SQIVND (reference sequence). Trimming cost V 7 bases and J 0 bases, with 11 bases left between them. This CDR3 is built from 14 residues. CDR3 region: CASTAVPSTDTQYF. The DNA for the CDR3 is TGTGCCAGTACCGCAGTCCCTAGCACAGATACGCAGTATTTT.

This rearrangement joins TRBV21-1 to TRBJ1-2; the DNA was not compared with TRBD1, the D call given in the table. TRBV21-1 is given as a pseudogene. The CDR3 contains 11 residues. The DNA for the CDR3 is TGTGCCAGCAGTTACAGGACTGGCTACACCTTC. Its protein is CASSYRTGYTF.

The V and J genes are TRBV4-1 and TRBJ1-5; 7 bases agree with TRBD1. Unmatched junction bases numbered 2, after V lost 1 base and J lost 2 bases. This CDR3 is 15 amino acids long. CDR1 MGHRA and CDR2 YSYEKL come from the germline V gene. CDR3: CASSQGQGGNQPQHF. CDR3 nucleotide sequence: TGCGCCAGCAGCCAAGGACAGGGTGGCAATCAGCCCCAGCATTTT.

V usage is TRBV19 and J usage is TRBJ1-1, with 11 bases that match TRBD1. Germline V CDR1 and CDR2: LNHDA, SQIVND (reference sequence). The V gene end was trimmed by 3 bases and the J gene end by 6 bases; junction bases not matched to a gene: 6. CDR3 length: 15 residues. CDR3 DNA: TGTGCCAGTAGTATTGGAGGACAGGGGGCCCCTGAAGCTTTCTTT. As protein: CASSIGGQGAPEAFF.